This TCR beta chain appears in the sequencing data of a study of T cells in tuberculosis. Study context: A South African cohort included IGRA-negative adolescents, latently infected IGRA-positive adolescents and adults with active tuberculosis.

With 0 bases clipped from V and 0 bases from J, the junction kept 1 base outside the gene matches. The germline V gene encodes CDR1 LNHNV and CDR2 YYDKDF (reference sequence). There are 15 residues in the CDR3. The data were produced by immunoSEQ multiplex PCR, yet TCRdb's version contains in-frame clones alone and is incomplete. This sample has around 30,000 clones; 90% to 95% occur once, and the top ten carry less than 5%. Sequenced input: PBMCs. The receptor's source is a donor between 5 and 29 years old with latent tuberculosis or without tuberculosis infection. V and J are TRBV15 and TRBJ2-7, with 8 positions matching TRBD2. As DNA, the CDR3 is TGTGCCACCAGCAGAGAAAGCGGGGGCTCCTACGAGCAGTACTTC. Its protein is CATSRESGGSYEQYF. The full variable domain, its missing parts supplied by reference TRBV15 and TRBJ2-7, is DAMVIQNPRYQVTQFGKPVTLSCSQTLNHNVMYWYQQKSSQAPKLLFHYYDKDFNNEADTPDNFQSRRPNTSFCFLDIRSPGLGDTAMYLCATSRESGGSYEQYFGPGTRLTVT.